This entry lists 2 T cell receptor beta chains sequenced from one sample in a study of T cell repertoires in cytomegalovirus infection. Each CDR3 protein is one row after TCRdb ran MiXCR on the reads. The sample includes roughly 730,000 distinct CDR3 sequences, around a third of them seen just once. What these receptors recognize is not known. The sample in question was cultured PBMCs, obtained from culture after CMV antigen stimulation. The receptors derive from a human donor in good health (CMV status not recorded). Some clones in this sample may be carry-over from other donors' samples.

This clonotype was seen repeatedly, ten times or more. The CDR3 here is CASSTSGAREQYF. CDR3 sequence (DNA): TGTGCCAGCTCAACTAGCGGGGCTAGGGAGCAGTACTTC. V and J are TRBV7-2 and TRBJ2-7; 10 bases are shared with TRBD2. In germline, CDR1 is SGHTA, CDR2 FQGNSA. V lost 8 bases to trimming and J lost 7 bases; unmatched junction nucleotides: 8. CDR3 length: 13 amino acids.

Only a few counts were recorded for this clonotype. This chain links TRBV7-2 with TRBJ2-7; D is unclear. Per the germline V gene, CDR1 is SGHTA and CDR2 is FQGNSA. This CDR3 has 13 amino acids. Trimming shortened V by 1 base and J by 6 bases, and 10 bases separated the two germline ends. CDR3 bases: TGTGCCAGCAGCTTAGTTCCGTTTAGCGAGCAGTACTTC. It encodes CASSLVPFSEQYF.